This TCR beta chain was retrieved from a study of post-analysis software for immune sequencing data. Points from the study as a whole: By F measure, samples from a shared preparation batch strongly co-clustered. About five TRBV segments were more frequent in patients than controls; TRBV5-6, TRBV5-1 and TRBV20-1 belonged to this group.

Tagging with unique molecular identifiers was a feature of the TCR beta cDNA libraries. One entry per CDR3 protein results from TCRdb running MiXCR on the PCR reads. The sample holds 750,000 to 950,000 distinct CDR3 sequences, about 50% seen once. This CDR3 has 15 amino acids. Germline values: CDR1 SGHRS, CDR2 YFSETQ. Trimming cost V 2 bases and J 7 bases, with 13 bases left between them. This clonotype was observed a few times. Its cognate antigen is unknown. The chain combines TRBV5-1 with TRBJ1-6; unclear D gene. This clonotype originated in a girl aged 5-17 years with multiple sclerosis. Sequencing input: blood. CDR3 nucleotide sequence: TGCGCCAGCAGCTTAGATCCGGGGAAGAATTCACCCCTCCACTTT. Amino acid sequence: CASSLDPGKNSPLHF.